Below are 8 T cell receptor beta chains sequenced from a single sample in a study of blood T cell repertoires in COVID-19. Produced via immunoSEQ multiplex PCR; TCRdb's table is partial and in-frame only. Among fewer than 90,000 clones listed, approximately 86% were seen once. The sample consisted of peripheral blood. These TCRs come from a male donor with acute or convalescent COVID-19.

The V gene is TRBV18, the J gene TRBJ2-1; 8 bases are shared with TRBD2. The CDR3 loop spans 16 amino acids. The germline V gene has CDR1 KGHSH and CDR2 LQKENI. The junction had 7 bases not matched to a gene; V was cut back by 3 bases and J by 3 bases. For the CDR3, the DNA is TGTGCCAGCTCACCGCCACTAGCGGAACTCTACAATGAGCAGTTCTTC. Residues: CASSPPLAELYNEQFF.

The chain has TRBV5-1 and TRBJ1-1; TRBD1 matches at 8 bases. Trimming removed 0 bases from V and 0 bases from J; junction bases left unmatched: 4. This CDR3 spans 16 amino acids. Germline CDR1 is SGHRS and CDR2 is YFSETQ. CDR3 coding DNA: TGCGCCAGCAGCTTGGACAGGGGGATACTGAACACTGAAGCTTTCTTT. Protein product: CASSLDRGILNTEAFF.

V gene TRBV11-1 combines with J gene TRBJ2-5, with 7 nucleotides matching TRBD2. CDR1 and CDR2 from the germline V gene are SGHAT and FQDESV (reference sequence). J was trimmed by 0 bases and V by 1 base; bases with no gene match: 2. The CDR3 runs to 15 residues. The CDR3 region is CASSLGGGYQETQYF. CDR3 nucleotides: TGTGCCAGCAGCTTAGGGGGGGGGTACCAAGAGACCCAGTACTTC. Using reference TRBV11-1 and TRBJ2-5 for the parts outside the CDR3, the full variable domain is EAEVAQSPRYKITEKSQAVAFWCDPISGHATLYWYRQILGQGPELLVQFQDESVVDDSQLPKDRFSAERLKGVDSTLKIQPAELGDSAMYLCASSLGGGYQETQYFGPGTRLLVL.

The chain has TRBV9 and TRBJ1-5; D is possibly TRBD1 (5 bases). V gave up 0 bases and J gave up 3 bases, with 16 bases separating them. The CDR3 totals 17 residues. CDR1 is SGDLS and CDR2 is YYNGEE in the germline V gene. CDR3 protein: CASSVARAFRNNQPQHF. The CDR3 region has the DNA TGTGCCAGCAGCGTAGCCAGGGCATTTCGAAACAATCAGCCCCAGCATTTT.

The sample holds a few counts of this clone. The chain combines TRBV19 with TRBJ1-5, with a tentative D call TRBD1 (5 bases). Deletions cut 6 bases from V and 7 bases from J, with 13 bases between. This CDR3 has 13 residues. Germline values: CDR1 LNHDA, CDR2 SQIVND (reference sequence). The CDR3 coding sequence is TGTGCCAGTAGACACCCCCAGGGCCAGCCCCAGCATTTT. It specifies CASRHPQGQPQHF.

The rearrangement joins TRBV20-1 to TRBJ2-2; a weak D match, TRBD1 (5 bases). There are 11 residues in the CDR3. Germline CDR1 reads DFQATT; CDR2 reads SNEGSKA (reference sequence). Between the trimmed V and J ends, which lost 7 bases and 7 bases, there was a span of 10 bases. For the CDR3, the DNA is TGCAGTGTCCCCAGGGTCGGGGAGCTGTTTTTT. Its protein is CSVPRVGELFF.

This chain joins TRBV19 and TRBJ1-1; D gene ambiguous. Germline V gene lookup returns CDR1 LNHDA and CDR2 SQIVND (reference sequence). The CDR3 consists of 11 residues. Trimming removed 7 bases from V and 6 bases from J, with 9 bases in between. The CDR3 bases are TGTGCCAGTATCGGAGTCGCTGAAGCTTTCTTT. As protein: CASIGVAEAFF.

The V and J genes are TRBV28 and TRBJ1-6, with D unresolved. Trimming removed 7 bases from V and 8 bases from J, with 9 bases in between. Germline V CDR1 and CDR2: MDHEN, SYDVKM. CDR3 length: 12 residues. CDR3 sequence (DNA): TGTGCCAGCACTCAGGAGGATTCACCCCTCCACTTT. Translating it yields CASTQEDSPLHF.